This record covers a single T cell receptor beta chain. V was pared by 5 bases and J by 1 base, with 8 bases between. Germline V gene lookup returns CDR1 SEHNR and CDR2 FQNEAQ (reference sequence). The CDR3 extends over 13 amino acids. The sample is drawn from a study of early T cells in non-severe SARS-CoV-2 infection. Via MiXCR, TCRdb re-called the 5' RACE reads, giving one row per CDR3 protein. The table includes 40,000 to 50,000 distinct CDR3 sequences, under 15% detected once. The receptor was isolated from an adult who was a healthcare worker with PCR-confirmed SARS-CoV-2 infection or an uninfected control (not recorded which). The source material was whole blood. The chain couples TRBV7-9 to TRBJ1-1, with TRBD1 as a possible D gene (5 bases). The CDR3 sequence is CASSKRGNTEAFF. In DNA, the CDR3 is TGTGCCAGCAGCAAAAGGGGGAACACTGAAGCTTTCTTT.